A single sample gave rise to the 2 T cell receptor beta chains below, sequenced in a study of blood T cell repertoires in COVID-19. Only in-frame clones appear in the TCRdb table, and some are missing; sequencing was by immunoSEQ multiplex PCR. The sample yields some 270,000 clones, 80% to 90% seen once. Sequencing was carried out using peripheral blood. These receptors came from a middle-aged woman who had recovered from COVID-19.

This rearrangement joins TRBV18 to TRBJ1-1; D uncertain. Germline CDR1 KGHSH, CDR2 LQKENI. This CDR3 contains 15 residues. Trimming shortened V by 4 bases and J by 3 bases, and 15 bases separated the two germline ends. The CDR3 DNA is TGTGCCAGCTCACTCGGACGGGGAAGCTACACTGAAGCTTTCTTT. It specifies CASSLGRGSYTEAFF. The full variable domain, completed using reference TRBV18 and TRBJ1-1, is NAGVMQNPRHLVRRRGQEARLRCSPMKGHSHVYWYRQLPEEGLKFMVYLQKENIIDESGMPKERFSAEFPKEGPSILRIQQVVRGDSAAYFCASSLGRGSYTEAFFGQGTRLTVV.

The gene calls are TRBV7-2 and TRBJ2-5; perhaps TRBD1 as D (6 bases). Germline V gene sequence: CDR1 SGHTA, CDR2 FQGNSA. Trimming stripped 1 base from V and 7 bases from J, with 13 bases between. This CDR3 is built from 14 residues. The CDR3: CASSLDNRAGTQYF. The CDR3, as DNA: TGTGCCAGCAGCTTAGATAACAGGGCCGGGACCCAGTACTTC.